This T cell receptor (beta chain) comes out of a study of T cells after yellow fever vaccination. General study findings and limits: The secondary response peaked faster, at day 5 versus 15, but was weaker. Most clones from primary vaccination were detected again post-booster (roughly 95% CD4, 88% CD8).

Production of TCR cDNA was by 5'RACE template switching, which also added a universal primer site and UMIs. TCRdb re-derived calls from the 5' RACE reads in MiXCR, one entry per CDR3 protein. The sample records 400,000 or so distinct CDR3 sequences, 6% to 8% being singletons. This clonotype was observed at least ten times. The antigen is undetermined. This CDR3 comprises 15 residues. V was cut by 6 bases and J by 6 bases, with 18 bases left in between. The TCR was taken from a man between 25 and 39 years old who received the YFV17D yellow fever vaccine. The sequencing used PBMCs, collected 5 days after the yellow fever booster vaccination. This chain uses TRBV12-3 or TRBV12-4 with TRBJ2-1, with D perhaps TRBD1 or TRBD2 (7 bases each). The CDR3 DNA reads as TGTGCCAGCAGCCCGCAGGGGGAGGGTGGCAATGAGCAGTTCTTC. The encoded protein is CASSPQGEGGNEQFF.